Below, one TCR beta chain is given with its context. What it binds is not known. CDR1 and CDR2 from the germline V gene are SGHNT and YENEEA. Trimming left V 1 base short and J 0 bases short, with 10 bases between. This CDR3 is built from 16 residues. Every donor, a Caucasian adult, lived in Nashville, Tennessee. The record originates from a study of shared clonotypes between healthy human individuals. Study-wide results and caveats: Limitation of the genetic and exposure-history diversity represented came from the few donors.

Assay: immunoSEQ multiplex PCR; the TCRdb copy retains only in-frame clones and omits some. Of 400,000 to 600,000 clones detected, about 96% appear once; the ten largest clones hold 0.05% to 0.08%. The source of this sequence is a woman aged 30 to 39 in good health. The chain uses TRBV11-3 and TRBJ2-1; D call uncertain. The sample comprised naive CD4+ T cells sorted from blood. Subset given: CD45RA+ positively selected. CDR3 bases: TGTGCCAGCAGCTTAGGGTACCGGAGCTCCTACAATGAGCAGTTCTTC. Residues: CASSLGYRSSYNEQFF.